The 17 T cell receptor beta chains below all came from one sample that was sequenced in a study of shared clonotypes between healthy human individuals. Libraries were prepared by immunoSEQ multiplex PCR; TCRdb keeps only in-frame clonotypes and omits some of them. The table shows roughly 1,600,000 clones, with around 98.5% occurring only once. The specimen was naive CD4+ T cells sorted from blood. Specified subset: CD45RA+ positively selected. The receptors shown here come from a young man in good health.

The chain carries TRBV5-1 and TRBJ2-3; 11 bases are shared with TRBD1. This CDR3 region has 14 residues. Germline V CDR1 and CDR2: SGHRS, YFSETQ. J gave up 4 bases and V 9 bases, and 7 bases lay outside the gene matches. For the CDR3, the DNA is TGCGCCACTACGGACAGGGGGCGTGCAGATACGCAGTATTTT. This codes for CATTDRGRADTQYF.

The chain links TRBV11-2 to TRBJ2-7; 13 bases line up with TRBD2. Germline V gene lookup returns CDR1 SGHAT and CDR2 FQNNGV. The CDR3 is 15 amino acids. J lost 5 bases, V lost 7 bases, and 8 bases had no gene match. CDR3 DNA sequence: TGTGCCAGCACGGGGCAGGGACTAGCGGGGAACGAGCAGTACTTC. It codes for CASTGQGLAGNEQYF.

The chain combines TRBV15 with TRBJ2-2, with D perhaps assigned TRBD1 or TRBD2 (6 bases each). The ends were cut back, 3 bases at V and 5 bases at J, with 13 bases in the middle. Looked up from germline, CDR1 is LNHNV and CDR2 is YYDKDF (reference sequence). The CDR3 totals 15 residues. CDR3 nucleotide sequence: TGTGCCACCAGCAGCCCCGGGGGCAGGACCGGGGAGCTGTTTTTT. This codes for CATSSPGGRTGELFF. The entire variable domain, with the rest obtained from reference TRBV15 and TRBJ2-2, is as follows: DAMVIQNPRYQVTQFGKPVTLSCSQTLNHNVMYWYQQKSSQAPKLLFHYYDKDFNNEADTPDNFQSRRPNTSFCFLDIRSPGLGDTAMYLCATSSPGGRTGELFFGEGSRLTVL.

With respect to this clone: Possible read error: a much larger clone is one base away. V is TRBV6-6 and J is TRBJ2-3; a weak D match, TRBD2 (5 bases). With 2 bases removed from V and 2 bases from J, the gap between germline ends came to 5 bases. This CDR3 comprises 13 residues. Germline V lookup: CDR1 MNHNY, CDR2 SVGAGI (reference sequence). The CDR3 coding sequence is TGTGCCAGCAGTTACCGGGACACAGATACGCAGTATTTT. This sequence encodes CASSYRDTDTQYF.

The chain couples TRBV14 to TRBJ2-5, with a possible D match to TRBD2 (5 bases). V lost 0 bases and J 7 bases, leaving 15 bases between the germline ends. Germline V CDR1 and CDR2: SGHDN, FVKESK. This CDR3 region has 15 residues. DNA for the CDR3: TGTGCCAGCAGCCAAGAAGGAGGACCTCTGGGGACCCAGTACTTC. Its protein is CASSQEGGPLGTQYF.

The V call is TRBV11-3, the J call TRBJ2-3; the D gene could be TRBD1 or TRBD2 (5 bases each). The CDR3 loop spans 14 amino acids. V lost 2 bases, J lost 5 bases, and 11 bases lay in between. Germline V gives CDR1 SGHNT, CDR2 YENEEA. The chain's CDR3 is CASSLTGPGDTQYF. CDR3 coding DNA: TGTGCCAGCAGCTTAACGGGACCGGGAGATACGCAGTATTTT. The full variable domain, completed using reference TRBV11-3 and TRBJ2-3, is EAGVVQSPRYKIIEKKQPVAFWCNPISGHNTLYWYLQNLGQGPELLIRYENEEAVDDSQLPKDRFSAERLKGVDSTLKIQPAELGDSAVYLCASSLTGPGDTQYFGPGTRLTVL.

The chain couples TRBV6-4 to TRBJ2-1; no clear D gene. CDR1 is MRHNA and CDR2 is SNTAGT in the germline V gene. The CDR3 has 17 amino acids. The V end lost 0 bases, the J end lost 0 bases, and 12 bases lay between the germline ends. This chain's CDR3 is CASSDSPLVSSYNEQFF. CDR3 bases: TGTGCCAGCAGTGACTCACCTTTAGTCAGCTCCTACAATGAGCAGTTCTTC.

The DNA for the CDR3 is TGTGCCAGCAGCTTGGTTCCGCAGGGACGATTGTACGAGCAGTACTTC. This sequence encodes CASSLVPQGRLYEQYF. The V gene is TRBV7-2, the J gene TRBJ2-7, with D perhaps being TRBD1 or TRBD2 (5 bases each). Trimming cost V 3 bases and J 4 bases, with 19 bases left between them. The CDR3 is made up of 16 amino acids. Per germline, CDR1 SGHTA and CDR2 FQGNSA.

This clone was counted once. The same CDR3 arises from other DNA sequences in this sample as well. This chain uses TRBV5-1 with TRBJ2-1; D gene ambiguous. This CDR3 is built from 13 residues. CDR1 is SGHRS and CDR2 is YFSETQ in the germline V gene. Between the trimmed V and J ends, which lost 1 base and 4 bases, there was a span of 6 bases. CDR3 DNA sequence: TGCGCCAGCAGCTTGCGGCCTTACAATGAGCAGTTCTTC. Translated: CASSLRPYNEQFF.

On this clone itself: Different DNA sequences within this sample yield the same CDR3. The gene calls are TRBV19 and TRBJ2-1; the match to TRBD2 covers 11 bases. V was pared by 6 bases and J by 7 bases, with 5 bases of the junction left unmatched. The germline V gene has CDR1 LNHDA and CDR2 SQIVND (reference sequence). The CDR3 length is 14 residues. The chain's CDR3 is CASSRPSGRNEQFF. The CDR3 DNA follows: TGTGCCAGTAGCAGACCTAGCGGGAGGAATGAGCAGTTCTTC.

The chain employs TRBV2 and TRBJ2-7; 9 bases line up with TRBD2. Germline V gene lookup returns CDR1 SNHLY and CDR2 FYNNEI. This CDR3 has 15 amino acids. With V trimmed by 7 bases and J by 0 bases, 7 bases remained unmatched. The CDR3 coding sequence is TGTGCCAGCAAGGGCGGGAGGGGGAGCTCCTACGAGCAGTACTTC. Translated, it gives CASKGGRGSSYEQYF.

The V call is TRBV11-3, the J call TRBJ2-1; 12 bases fit TRBD2. Germline V gene lookup returns CDR1 SGHNT and CDR2 YENEEA. Unmatched junction bases numbered 13, after V lost 4 bases and J lost 9 bases. The CDR3 runs 17 residues. The DNA for the CDR3 is TGTGCCAGCAGCTCTACCTCGACTAGCGGGAGTTTCGGTGAGCAGTTCTTC. This gives the protein CASSSTSTSGSFGEQFF.

The chain joins TRBV7-9 to TRBJ2-2, with 7 bases identical to TRBD1. Looked up from germline, CDR1 is SEHNR and CDR2 is FQNEAQ (reference sequence). V lost 6 bases, J lost 7 bases, and 8 bases stayed unmatched. The CDR3 is 14 residues long. The CDR3 DNA is TGTGCCAGCAGACTCGACAGGGCGAACGGGGAGCTGTTTTTT. Translated, it gives CASRLDRANGELFF.

This chain joins TRBV18 and TRBJ2-1, with TRBD2 identical over 12 bases. V was pared by 5 bases and J by 12 bases, with 8 bases of the junction left unmatched. CDR1 is KGHSH and CDR2 is LQKENI in the germline V gene. The CDR3 covers 14 residues. The CDR3 coding sequence is TGTGCCAGCTCATCAAAGACTAGCGGGAGCGGGCAGTTCTTC. Translating gives CASSSKTSGSGQFF.

The rearrangement uses TRBV27 and TRBJ2-7; TRBD2 matches at 13 bases. V lost 0 bases to trimming and J lost 2 bases; unmatched junction nucleotides: 7. Per germline, CDR1 MNHEY and CDR2 SMNVEV (reference sequence). The CDR3 extends over 18 amino acids. The CDR3 spells CASSLSPWTSGRPYEQYF. The CDR3 DNA reads as TGTGCCAGCAGTTTATCTCCCTGGACTAGCGGGAGACCCTACGAGCAGTACTTC.

The rearrangement uses TRBV29-1 and TRBJ1-1; D is undetermined. There are 12 residues in the CDR3. The V gene lost 5 bases and the J gene lost 1 base, with 8 bases spanning the gap. Germline V gene sequence: CDR1 SQVTM, CDR2 ANQGSEA. The CDR3 protein is CSVHDRNTEAFF. The CDR3 DNA is TGCAGCGTTCATGATCGGAACACTGAAGCTTTCTTT.

This rearrangement joins TRBV19 to TRBJ2-7; TRBD1 matches 9 bases. The CDR3 runs to 16 residues. V gave up 7 bases and J gave up 5 bases; unmatched junction bases: 15. The germline V gene has CDR1 LNHDA and CDR2 SQIVND (reference sequence). The CDR3 DNA reads TGTGCCAGTAAACCTCGGACAGGGGCGACACCTCACGAGCAGTACTTC. It is translated as CASKPRTGATPHEQYF.